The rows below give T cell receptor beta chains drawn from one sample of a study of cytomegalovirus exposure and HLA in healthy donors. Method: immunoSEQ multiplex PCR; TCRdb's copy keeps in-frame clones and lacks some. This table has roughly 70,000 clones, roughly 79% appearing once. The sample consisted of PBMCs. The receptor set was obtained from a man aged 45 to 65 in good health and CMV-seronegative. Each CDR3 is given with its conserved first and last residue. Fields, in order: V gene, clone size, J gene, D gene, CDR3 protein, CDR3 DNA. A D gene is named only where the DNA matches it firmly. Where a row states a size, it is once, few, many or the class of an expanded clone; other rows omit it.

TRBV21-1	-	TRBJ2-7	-	CASSKSHWSPYEQYF	TGTGCCAGCAGCAAATCCCACTGGTCCCCTTACGAGCAGTACTTC
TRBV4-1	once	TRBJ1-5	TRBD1	CASSPERGRQPQHF	TGCGCCAGCAGCCCCGAGAGGGGGCGGCAGCCCCAGCATTTT
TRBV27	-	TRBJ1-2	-	CASSGLTGWRGYTF	TGTGCCAGCAGTGGCCTAACAGGGTGGCGGGGCTACACCTTC
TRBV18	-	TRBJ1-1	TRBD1	CASSLQGQGRTEAFF	TGTGCCAGCTCACTTCAAGGACAGGGTCGCACTGAAGCTTTCTTT
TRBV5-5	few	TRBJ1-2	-	CASSNAGKGYTF	TGTGCCAGCAGCAACGCAGGGAAAGGCTACACCTTC
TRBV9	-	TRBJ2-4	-	CASSVGSGVSAPGENIQYF	TGTGCCAGCAGCGTAGGATCGGGGGTCAGTGCCCCCGGGGAAAACATTCAGTACTTC
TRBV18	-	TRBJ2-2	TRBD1	CASSPRRGRNTGELFF	TGTGCCAGCTCACCACGAAGGGGGCGGAACACCGGGGAGCTGTTTTTT
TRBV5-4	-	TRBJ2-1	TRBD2	CASSAGTSGNNEQFF	TGTGCCAGCAGCGCCGGGACTAGCGGGAACAATGAGCAGTTCTTC
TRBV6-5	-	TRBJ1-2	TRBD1	CASSYRDRVNGYTF	TGTGCCAGCAGTTACAGGGACAGGGTAAACGGCTACACCTTC
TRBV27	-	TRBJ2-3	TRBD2	CASSPGLAGDTQYF	TGTGCCAGCAGTCCGGGACTAGCAGGCGATACGCAGTATTTT
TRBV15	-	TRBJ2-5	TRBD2	CATSVGTNQETQYF	TGTGCCACCAGCGTTGGGACTAACCAAGAGACCCAGTACTTC
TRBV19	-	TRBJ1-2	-	CASSNPAEGGNYGYTF	TGTGCCAGTAGTAACCCGGCGGAGGGGGGGAACTATGGCTACACCTTC
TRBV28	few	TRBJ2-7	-	CASIEGGDSSYEQYF	TGTGCCAGCATAGAAGGGGGGGATAGCTCCTACGAGCAGTACTTC
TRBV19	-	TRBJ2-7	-	CASSESYEQYF	TGTGCCAGTAGTGAGTCCTACGAGCAGTACTTC
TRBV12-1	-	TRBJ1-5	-	CASSFAHRSHQLSNQPQHF	TGTGCCAGCAGCTTTGCGCACAGGTCCCACCAACTTAGCAATCAGCCCCAGCATTTT
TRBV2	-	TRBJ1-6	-	CASSEAPGSPLHF	TGTGCCAGCAGTGAAGCGCCAGGGTCACCCCTCCACTTT
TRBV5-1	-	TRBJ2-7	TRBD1	CASSLAGTAYEQYF	TGCGCCAGCAGCTTGGCCGGGACAGCCTACGAGCAGTACTTC
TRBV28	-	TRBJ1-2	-	CASRLGRENLYGYTF	TGTGCCAGCAGACTCGGACGGGAAAACCTCTATGGCTACACCTTC
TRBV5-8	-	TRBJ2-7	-	CASSLGHSSEQYF	TGTGCCAGCAGCTTGGGACATTCCTCCGAGCAGTACTTC
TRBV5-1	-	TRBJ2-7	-	CASSGHGQNYEQYF	TGCGCCAGCAGCGGACACGGACAGAACTACGAGCAGTACTTC
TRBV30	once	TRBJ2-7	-	CAGWTKTYEQYF	TGTGCCGGTTGGACTAAAACCTACGAGCAGTACTTC
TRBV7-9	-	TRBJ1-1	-	CASSPRLRGENTEAFF	TGTGCCAGCAGCCCCCGTTTGAGAGGTGAGAACACTGAAGCTTTCTTT
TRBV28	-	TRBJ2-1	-	CASSFGENEQFF	TGTGCCAGCAGTTTTGGTGAGAATGAGCAGTTCTTC
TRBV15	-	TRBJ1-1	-	CATSREQGWTEAFF	TGTGCCACCAGCAGAGAACAGGGCTGGACTGAAGCTTTCTTT
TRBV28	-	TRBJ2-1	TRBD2	CASSQGGAREAGQFF	TGTGCCAGCAGCCAGGGAGGGGCCCGAGAAGCTGGGCAGTTCTTC
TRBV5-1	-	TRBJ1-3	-	CASSLDGSSGNTIYF	TGCGCCAGCAGCCTCGACGGGAGCTCTGGAAACACCATATATTTT
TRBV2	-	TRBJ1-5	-	CATRGDANQPQHF	TGTGCCACTCGGGGGGACGCAAATCAGCCCCAGCATTTT
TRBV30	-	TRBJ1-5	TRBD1	CAWGTGYLNQPQHF	TGTGCCTGGGGGACAGGGTATTTGAATCAGCCCCAGCATTTT
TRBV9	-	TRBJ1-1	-	CASSVSQGRGAEAFF	TGTGCCAGCAGCGTATCCCAGGGGCGAGGCGCTGAAGCTTTCTTT
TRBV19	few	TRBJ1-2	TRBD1	CASSMRQGAGYGYTF	TGTGCCAGTAGTATGCGACAGGGGGCCGGCTATGGCTACACCTTC
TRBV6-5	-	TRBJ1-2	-	CASSSPNRNLGGYTF	TGTGCCAGCAGTTCCCCGAACAGGAACCTTGGGGGCTACACCTTC
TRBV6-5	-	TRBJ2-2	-	CASRSNTGELFF	TGTGCCAGCAGGAGTAACACCGGGGAGCTGTTTTTT